What follows is one T cell receptor (beta chain) and its context. TCR beta VDJ and CDR3 profiling used genomic DNA as template. TCRdb processed the reads anew with MiXCR; each CDR3 protein has one entry. The data contain 75,000 to 100,000 distinct CDR3 sequences, around 70% of them singletons. Flow cytometry had shown expanded CD8+CD57+ cells in the patients chosen for sequencing. At blood sampling, none of the patients had yet received therapy. Trimming removed 5 bases from V and 9 bases from J; junction bases left unmatched: 10. The CDR3 is 16 residues long. Germline V lookup: CDR1 KGHDR, CDR2 SFDVKD. This sample stems from a study of CD8+CD57+ T cells in acquired aplastic anemia.

Source material: sorted CD4+, CD8+, or CD8+CD57+ T cells (not recorded which) from PBMCs. V and J are TRBV24-1 and TRBJ2-1, with 12 positions matching TRBD1. This sequence was found in a human donor with aplastic anemia. In DNA, the CDR3 is TGTGCCACCAGTGCCCGGGACAGGGGGCGCGGAAGTGAGCAGTTCTTC. Encoded protein: CATSARDRGRGSEQFF.